A single T cell receptor beta chain is shown here with its context. Its specific antigen is unknown. No much larger clonotype is one base removed from it; base qualities were not supplied. These data belong to a study of Graves' ophthalmopathy and Graves' hyperthyroidism (dated by TCRdb to 2017 to 2018). Notes on the research overall: Peripheral blood was collected at initial diagnosis, before any treatment. In total, 135 blood samples were TCR-sequenced: approximately 40 ophthalmopathy, some 80 hyperthyroidism and some 17 hyperthyroidism-to-ophthalmopathy patients. TCR beta repertoire signatures were used to distinguish Graves' ophthalmopathy from Graves' hyperthyroidism and to predict progression to ophthalmopathy. To explore V-J signatures that distinguish ophthalmopathy from hyperthyroidism, a discovery set of about a hundred patients was enrolled, made up of over 40 with ophthalmopathy and around 60 with stable hyperthyroidism. Once sampling was done, hyperthyroidism patients were given methimazole at a starting dose of 30 mg daily, while ophthalmopathy patients were given high-dose intravenous methylprednisolone. In six hyperthyroidism patients, T-cell repertoires of thyroid tissue and blood were compared. An independent validation cohort was composed of about 20 hyperthyroidism patients and around 16 patients who later progressed from hyperthyroidism to ophthalmopathy. The paper's findings and limits, for the study overall: The 13-signature model separated ophthalmopathy from stable hyperthyroidism with approximately 90% sensitivity and about 81% specificity in cross-validation, and 80%/75% in the test set. Most of the expanded thyroid clonotypes with a frequency above 0.001 were also detected in blood, and it was suggested that the thyroid immune response may be reflected by blood repertoires. Sample size was not predetermined statistically, and investigators were not blinded to group allocation. In validation, the model predicted ophthalmopathy progression with more than 55% sensitivity and 72.22% specificity; approximately 12 predicted patients were CT-confirmed with GO in a median of approximately 6.2 months.

For repertoire sequencing, TCR beta CDR3 regions were amplified from RNA transcripts. A first-round RT-PCR used HTBI primers with the Qiagen OneStep RT-PCR kit, followed by a second-round multiplex PCR, size selection and purification. The libraries underwent paired-end sequencing with 100 bp reads on an Illumina HiSeq2000. Turning to the authors' computational methods: SOAPnuke was used to process the reads, removing any read that contained adapters or uncalled bases, had a mean Phred below 15, or lacked an exact match to the constant primer or identifier. COPE v1.2.5 was used to merge the high-quality paired reads. Each unique nucleotide sequence was defined as a clonotype, and clonotypes were aligned to IMGT TRB V, D and J references with MiTCR v1.1. Only V-J combinations with frequency above 0.0001 were analysed, covering around 99% of repertoires. For each V-J combination, a TCR clonal expansion and chaos score was defined as the ratio of F50 clonal expansion to chaos observed in the TCRdist matrix. Features were reduced by Welch's t-statistics and random forest to roughly 14 V-J combinations, which fed a naive Bayes classifier. Thyroid-blood repertoire similarity was quantified with the Morisita-Horn index. TCRdb applied fastp at Q25 and MiXCR to the public reads, then kept only in-frame beta chains. Rows merge per CDR3 protein into single entries with the most common DNA and genes. The V and J calls shown here were made by TCRdb, not taken from the authors' results. For this sample there are hundreds of thousands of distinct CDR3 sequences; about 41% appear just once. The leading ten clones occupy over 2.5% of the sample.

The ophthalmopathy patients had moderately to severely active disease, with a Clinical Activity Score of 3 or higher, a NOSPECS grade of 4 or higher, and a disease duration of less than 3 months. Patients with other autoimmune diseases, uncontrolled infections, pregnancy or lactation were excluded from the study. Diagnosis relied on clinical symptoms, serum thyroxine, TRAb, thyroid ultrasound and orbital computed tomography. PBMCs were isolated from more than 8 ml of fresh peripheral blood by Ficoll-Paque density gradient centrifugation. Total RNA was extracted using Trizol reagent, and RNA quality was checked on an Agilent 2100 Bioanalyzer. CDR1 and CDR2 were assigned from the germline V gene as MRHNA and SNTAGT. The CDR3 contains 14 residues, cysteine and phenylalanine counted. Only the CDR3 region is kept as DNA, spanning 42 bases read in frame from base 1. V loses 5 bases of germline sequence and J loses 1 base, and the interval between the two ends is 8 bases.

Rearrangement joined TRBV6-4 to TRBJ2-2, with the D segment identity uncertain. This clonotype was sampled from an adult man with Graves' ophthalmopathy. Specimen: peripheral blood. The nucleotides are TGTGCCAGCAGTTTTTGGATGAACACCGGGGAGCTGTTTTTT. It specifies CASSFWMNTGELFF.